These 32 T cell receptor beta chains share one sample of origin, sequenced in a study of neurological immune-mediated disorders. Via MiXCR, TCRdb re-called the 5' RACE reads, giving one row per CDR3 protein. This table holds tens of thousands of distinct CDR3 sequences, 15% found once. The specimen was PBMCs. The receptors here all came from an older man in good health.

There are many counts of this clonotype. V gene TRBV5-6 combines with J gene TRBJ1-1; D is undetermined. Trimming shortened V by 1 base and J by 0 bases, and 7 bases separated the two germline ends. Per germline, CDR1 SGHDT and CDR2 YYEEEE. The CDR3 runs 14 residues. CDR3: CASSLTPVNTEAFF. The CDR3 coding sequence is TGTGCCAGCAGCTTGACGCCAGTGAACACTGAAGCTTTCTTT.

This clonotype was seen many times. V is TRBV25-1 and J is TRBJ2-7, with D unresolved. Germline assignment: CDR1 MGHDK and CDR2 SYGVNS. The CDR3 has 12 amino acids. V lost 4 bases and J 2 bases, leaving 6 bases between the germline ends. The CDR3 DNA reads TGTGCCAGCAGTGCACAGACCTACGAGCAGTACTTC. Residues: CASSAQTYEQYF.

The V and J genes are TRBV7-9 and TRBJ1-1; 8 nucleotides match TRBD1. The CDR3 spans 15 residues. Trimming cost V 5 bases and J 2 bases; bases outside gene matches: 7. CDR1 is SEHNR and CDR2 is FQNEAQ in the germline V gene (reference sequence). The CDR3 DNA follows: TGTGCCAGCAGCGCCTACAGGGGGGAAAACACTGAAGCTTTCTTT. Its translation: CASSAYRGENTEAFF.

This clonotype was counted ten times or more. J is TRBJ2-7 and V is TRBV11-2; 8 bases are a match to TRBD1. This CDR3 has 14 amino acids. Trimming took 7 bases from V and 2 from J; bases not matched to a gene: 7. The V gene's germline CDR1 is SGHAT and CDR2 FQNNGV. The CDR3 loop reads CASTWAQGAYEQYF. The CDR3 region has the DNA TGTGCCAGCACCTGGGCACAGGGGGCCTACGAGCAGTACTTC.

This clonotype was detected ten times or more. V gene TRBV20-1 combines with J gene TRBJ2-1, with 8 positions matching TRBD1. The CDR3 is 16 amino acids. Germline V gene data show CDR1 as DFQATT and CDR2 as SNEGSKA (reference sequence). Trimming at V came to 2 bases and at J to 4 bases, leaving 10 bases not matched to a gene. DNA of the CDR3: TGCAGTGCTAGACTATTGACAGGGGACTCTTACAATGAGCAGTTCTTC. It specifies CSARLLTGDSYNEQFF.

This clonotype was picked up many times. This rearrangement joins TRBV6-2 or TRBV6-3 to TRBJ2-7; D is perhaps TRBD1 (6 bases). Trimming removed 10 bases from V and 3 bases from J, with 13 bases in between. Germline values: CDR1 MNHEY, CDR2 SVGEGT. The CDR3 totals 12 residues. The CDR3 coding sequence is TGTGCCACCCGGACAGACAACTACGAGCAGTACTTC. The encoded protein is CATRTDNYEQYF.

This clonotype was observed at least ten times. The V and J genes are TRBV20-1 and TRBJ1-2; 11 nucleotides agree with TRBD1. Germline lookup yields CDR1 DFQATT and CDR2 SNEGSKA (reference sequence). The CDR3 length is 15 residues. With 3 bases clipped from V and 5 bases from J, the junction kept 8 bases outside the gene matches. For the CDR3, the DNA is TGCAGTGCTAGGGGGGGACAGGGGGGTTTGTATGGCTACACCTTC. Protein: CSARGGQGGLYGYTF.

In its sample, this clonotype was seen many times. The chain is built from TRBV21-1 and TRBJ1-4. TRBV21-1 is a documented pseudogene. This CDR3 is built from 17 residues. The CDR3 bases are TGTGCCAGCAGCATTTACGAGTATCGAGAGACTAATGAAAAACTGTTTTTT. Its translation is CASSIYEYRETNEKLFF.

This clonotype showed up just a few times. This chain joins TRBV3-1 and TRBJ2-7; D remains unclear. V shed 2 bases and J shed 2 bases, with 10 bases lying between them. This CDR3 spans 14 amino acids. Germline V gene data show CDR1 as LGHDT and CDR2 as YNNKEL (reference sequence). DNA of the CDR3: TGTGCCAGCAGCCAATTCCTAGGGCCCTACGAGCAGTACTTC. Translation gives CASSQFLGPYEQYF.

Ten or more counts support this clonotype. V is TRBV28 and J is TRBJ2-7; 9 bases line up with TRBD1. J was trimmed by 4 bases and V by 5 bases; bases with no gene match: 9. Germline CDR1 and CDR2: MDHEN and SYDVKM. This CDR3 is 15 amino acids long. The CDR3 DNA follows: TGTGCCAGCAGTACCCCGGGACAGGGTACGTACGAGCAGTACTTC. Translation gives CASSTPGQGTYEQYF.

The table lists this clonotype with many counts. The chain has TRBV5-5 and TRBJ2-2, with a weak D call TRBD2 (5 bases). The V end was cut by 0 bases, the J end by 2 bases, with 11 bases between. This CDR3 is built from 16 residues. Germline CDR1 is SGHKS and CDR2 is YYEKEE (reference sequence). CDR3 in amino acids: CASSLVPGRNTGELFF. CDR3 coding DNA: TGTGCCAGCAGCTTGGTCCCGGGGAGAAACACCGGGGAGCTGTTTTTT.

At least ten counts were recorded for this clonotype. CDR3 in amino acids: CATSRSRGTGGVDTQYF. The CDR3 coding sequence is TGTGCCACCAGCAGATCCCGAGGGACAGGGGGCGTAGATACGCAGTATTTT. The chain combines TRBV15 with TRBJ2-3; 12 bases are a match to TRBD1. The CDR3 is made up of 17 amino acids. Trimming at V came to 2 bases and at J to 5 bases, leaving 8 bases not matched to a gene. CDR1 is LNHNV, CDR2 YYDKDF, per germline (reference sequence).

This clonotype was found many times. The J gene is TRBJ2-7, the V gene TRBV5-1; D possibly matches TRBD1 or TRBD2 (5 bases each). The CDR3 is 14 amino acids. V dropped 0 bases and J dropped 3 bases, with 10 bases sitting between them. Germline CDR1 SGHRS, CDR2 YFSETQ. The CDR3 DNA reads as TGCGCCAGCAGCTTGGGGGGGACCAACTACGAGCAGTACTTC. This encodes CASSLGGTNYEQYF.

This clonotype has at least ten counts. CDR3 sequence reads: CASRSGLAGAYNEQFF. Here the CDR3 DNA reads TGTGCCAGCAGGTCCGGACTAGCGGGGGCCTACAATGAGCAGTTCTTC. The chain joins TRBV7-2 to TRBJ2-1, with 13 bases that match TRBD2. Looked up from germline, CDR1 is SGHTA and CDR2 is FQGNSA. The CDR3 has 16 amino acids. The J segment lost 2 bases and the V segment lost 6 bases, leaving 4 bases of the junction unmatched.

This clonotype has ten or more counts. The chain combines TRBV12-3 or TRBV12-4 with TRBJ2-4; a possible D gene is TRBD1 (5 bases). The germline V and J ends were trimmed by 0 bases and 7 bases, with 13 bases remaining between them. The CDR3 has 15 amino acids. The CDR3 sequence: CASSLATDTSNIQYF. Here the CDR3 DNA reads TGTGCCAGCAGTTTAGCGACAGATACATCGAACATTCAGTACTTC.

CDR3 residues: CASSPPSEGTEAFF. The CDR3 DNA reads as TGTGCCAGCTCACCACCGTCGGAGGGCACTGAAGCTTTCTTT. The chain joins TRBV18 to TRBJ1-1; D gene unclear. Germline V CDR1 and CDR2: KGHSH, LQKENI. The CDR3 is 14 residues long. V lost 0 bases, J lost 4 bases, and 9 bases lay in between.

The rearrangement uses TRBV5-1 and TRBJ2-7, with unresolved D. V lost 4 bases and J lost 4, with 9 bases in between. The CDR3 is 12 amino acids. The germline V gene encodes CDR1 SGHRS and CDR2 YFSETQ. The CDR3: CASSADQYEQYF. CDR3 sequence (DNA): TGCGCCAGCAGCGCGGACCAATACGAGCAGTACTTC.

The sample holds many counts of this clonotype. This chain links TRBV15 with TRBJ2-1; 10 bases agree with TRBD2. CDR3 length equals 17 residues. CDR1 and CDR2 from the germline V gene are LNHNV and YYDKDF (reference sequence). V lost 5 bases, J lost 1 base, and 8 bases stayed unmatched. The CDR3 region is CATSEPSGGLSYNEQFF. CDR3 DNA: TGTGCCACCAGCGAACCTAGCGGGGGCCTTTCCTACAATGAGCAGTTCTTC.

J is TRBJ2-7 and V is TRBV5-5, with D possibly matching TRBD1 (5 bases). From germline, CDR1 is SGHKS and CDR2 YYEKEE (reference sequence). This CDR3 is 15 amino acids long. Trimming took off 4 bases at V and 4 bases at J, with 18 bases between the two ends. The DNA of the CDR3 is TGTGCCAGCAGCCCTGGGGCCGGCTTGGTATACGAGCAGTACTTC. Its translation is CASSPGAGLVYEQYF.

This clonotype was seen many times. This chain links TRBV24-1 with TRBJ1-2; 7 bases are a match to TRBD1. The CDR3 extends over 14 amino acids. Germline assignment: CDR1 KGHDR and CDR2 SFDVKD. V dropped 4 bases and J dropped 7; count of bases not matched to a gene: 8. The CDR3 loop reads CATSDIGQASGYTF. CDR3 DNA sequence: TGTGCCACCAGTGACATCGGACAGGCTAGTGGCTACACCTTC.

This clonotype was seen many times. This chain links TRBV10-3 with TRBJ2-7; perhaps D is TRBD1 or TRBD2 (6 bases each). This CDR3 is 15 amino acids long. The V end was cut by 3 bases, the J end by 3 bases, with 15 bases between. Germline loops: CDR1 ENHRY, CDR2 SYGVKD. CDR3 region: CAISDSRGGRYEQYF. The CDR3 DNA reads TGTGCCATCAGTGACTCTCGAGGGGGGCGCTACGAGCAGTACTTC.

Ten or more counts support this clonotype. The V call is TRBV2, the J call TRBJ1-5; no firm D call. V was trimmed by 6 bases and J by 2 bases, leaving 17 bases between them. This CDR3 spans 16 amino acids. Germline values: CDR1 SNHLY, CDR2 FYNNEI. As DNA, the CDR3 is TGTGCCAGCAGGGACGGGTTTTCGGCGGGCAATCAGCCCCAGCATTTT. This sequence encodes CASRDGFSAGNQPQHF.

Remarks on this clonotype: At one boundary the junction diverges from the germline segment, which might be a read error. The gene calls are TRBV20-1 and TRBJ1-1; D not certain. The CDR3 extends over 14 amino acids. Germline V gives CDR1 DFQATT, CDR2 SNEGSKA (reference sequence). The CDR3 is CSDRDPGVDTEAFF. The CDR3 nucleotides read TGCAGTGATAGAGATCCCGGGGTGGACACTGAAGCTTTCTTT.

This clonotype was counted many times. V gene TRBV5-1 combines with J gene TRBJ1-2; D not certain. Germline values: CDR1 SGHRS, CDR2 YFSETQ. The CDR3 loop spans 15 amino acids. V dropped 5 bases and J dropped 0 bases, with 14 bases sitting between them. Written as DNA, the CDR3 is TGCGCCAGCAGGTCCTCAGTTGGCGCTAACTATGGCTACACCTTC. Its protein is CASRSSVGANYGYTF.

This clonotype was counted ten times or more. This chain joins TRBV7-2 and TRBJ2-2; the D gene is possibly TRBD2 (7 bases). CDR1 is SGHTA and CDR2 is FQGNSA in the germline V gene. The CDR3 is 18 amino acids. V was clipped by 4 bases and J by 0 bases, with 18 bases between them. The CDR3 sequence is CASSSAAGALTNTGELFF. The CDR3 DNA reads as TGTGCCAGCAGCTCAGCGGCGGGGGCACTTACGAACACCGGGGAGCTGTTTTTT.

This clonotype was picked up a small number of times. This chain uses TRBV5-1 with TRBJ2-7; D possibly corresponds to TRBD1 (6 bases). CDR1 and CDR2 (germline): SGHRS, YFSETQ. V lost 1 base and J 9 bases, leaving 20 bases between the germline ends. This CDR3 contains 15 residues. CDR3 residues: CASSLSGVLRDMQYF. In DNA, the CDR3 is TGCGCCAGCAGCTTGTCAGGGGTCCTCCGTGATATGCAGTACTTC.

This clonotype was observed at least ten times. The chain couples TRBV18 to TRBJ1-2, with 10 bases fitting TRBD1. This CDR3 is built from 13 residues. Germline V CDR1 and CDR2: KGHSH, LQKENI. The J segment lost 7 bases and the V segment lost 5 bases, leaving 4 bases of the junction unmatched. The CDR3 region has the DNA TGTGCCAGCTCAAGGGACAGGGGCGCTGGCTACACCTTC. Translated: CASSRDRGAGYTF.

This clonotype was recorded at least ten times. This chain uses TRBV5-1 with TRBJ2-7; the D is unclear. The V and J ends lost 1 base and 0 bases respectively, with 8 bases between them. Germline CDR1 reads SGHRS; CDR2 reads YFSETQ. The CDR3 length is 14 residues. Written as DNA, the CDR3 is TGCGCCAGCAGCTTGTTCAAGCCCTCCTACGAGCAGTACTTC. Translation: CASSLFKPSYEQYF.

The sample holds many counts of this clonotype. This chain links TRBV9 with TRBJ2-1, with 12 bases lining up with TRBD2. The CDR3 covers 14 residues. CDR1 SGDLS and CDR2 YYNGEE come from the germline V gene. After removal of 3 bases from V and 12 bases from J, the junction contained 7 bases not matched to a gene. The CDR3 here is CASSASGGAPSQFF. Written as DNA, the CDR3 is TGTGCCAGCAGCGCTAGCGGGGGGGCTCCGTCGCAGTTCTTC.

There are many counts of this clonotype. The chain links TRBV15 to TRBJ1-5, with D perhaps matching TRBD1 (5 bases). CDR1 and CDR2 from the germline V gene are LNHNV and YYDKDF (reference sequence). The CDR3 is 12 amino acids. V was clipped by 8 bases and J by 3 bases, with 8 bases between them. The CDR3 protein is CATGAVNQPQHF. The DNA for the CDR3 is TGTGCCACCGGGGCCGTCAATCAGCCCCAGCATTTT.

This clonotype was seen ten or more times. CDR3 sequence: CSARPGTGSMTDTQYF. In nucleotides, the CDR3 is TGCAGTGCTAGGCCCGGGACAGGGTCAATGACAGATACGCAGTATTTT. This chain uses TRBV20-1 with TRBJ2-3, with 9 positions matching TRBD1. Trimming at V came to 3 bases and at J to 3 bases, leaving 10 bases not matched to a gene. Germline loops: CDR1 DFQATT, CDR2 SNEGSKA (reference sequence). The CDR3 spans 16 residues.

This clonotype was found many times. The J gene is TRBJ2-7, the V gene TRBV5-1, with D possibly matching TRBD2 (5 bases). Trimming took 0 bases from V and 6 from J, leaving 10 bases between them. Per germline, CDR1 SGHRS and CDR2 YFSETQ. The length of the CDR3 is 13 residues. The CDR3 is CASSLGTAGEQYF. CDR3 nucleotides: TGCGCCAGCAGCTTGGGTACGGCGGGCGAGCAGTACTTC.